Listed below are T cell receptor beta chains from one sample, sequenced in a study of Graves' ophthalmopathy and Graves' hyperthyroidism. One entry per CDR3 protein, called by TCRdb with MiXCR from the multiplex PCR reads. The sample lists around 1.1 million distinct CDR3 sequences, around a third occurring once. Sequenced material: peripheral blood or thyroid tissue (not recorded which). The receptor source for this set is an adult man with Graves' hyperthyroidism. CDR3s include the opening cysteine and the closing phenylalanine or tryptophan. Each record gives: V gene, clone size, D gene, J gene, CDR3 DNA, CDR3 protein. A D gene is named only where the DNA matches it firmly. Only some rows state a clone size, as once, few, many or a class for expanded clones.

TRBV30,many,NA,TRBJ2-5,TGTGCCTGGAGTTCCCAGGGCCAAGAGACCCAGTACTTC,CAWSSQGQETQYF
TRBV7-9,few,NA,TRBJ1-5,TGTGCCAGCAGCTCGTACTTGGGGGGTGCTAGCAATCAGCCCCAGCATTTT,CASSSYLGGASNQPQHF
TRBV24-1,many,TRBD1,TRBJ1-5,TGTGCCACCAGTGACACCCGGGCAGGGGGGAGTCTGAATCAGCCCCAGCATTTT,CATSDTRAGGSLNQPQHF
TRBV12-5,many,TRBD1,TRBJ1-1,TGTGCTAGTGGCCGACAGGGGTACACTGAAGCTTTCTTT,CASGRQGYTEAFF
TRBV2,once,TRBD1,TRBJ1-2,TGTGCCAGCTTAGGGGGCAGTTGGGATAGTGGCTACACCTTC,CASLGGSWDSGYTF
TRBV7-9,NA,TRBD2,TRBJ2-3,TGTGCCAGCAGCTTTCTCGGGACTATCGCGCAGTATTTT,CASSFLGTIAQYF
TRBV6-5,many,NA,TRBJ1-2,TGTGCCAGCAGTTACTCAAACGACTATGGCTACACCTTC,CASSYSNDYGYTF
TRBV7-9,NA,NA,TRBJ2-7,TGTGCCAGCAGAACCCTACAGCAGTACTTC,CASRTLQQYF
TRBV9,many,NA,TRBJ1-6,TGTGCCAGCAGTGAAGGTGAGGGGTCCTATAATTCACCCCTCCACTTT,CASSEGEGSYNSPLHF
TRBV24-1,many,TRBD1,TRBJ2-7,TGTGCCACCAGTGGCCCGACAGGGGATCGTCCTTCCGTGGCCTACGAGCAGTACTTC,CATSGPTGDRPSVAYEQYF
TRBV7-9,few,NA,TRBJ1-5,TGTGCCAGCAATCAGAGGGATCAGCCCCAGCATTTT,CASNQRDQPQHF
TRBV7-2,many,NA,TRBJ1-6,TGTGCCAGCAGCGACGACAGACGGTCACCCCTCCACTTT,CASSDDRRSPLHF
TRBV19,few,NA,TRBJ2-2,TGTGCCAGTAGTCCAATATGGTCGGGTTTAAAATCCGGGGAGCTGTTTTTT,CASSPIWSGLKSGELFF
TRBV2,many,NA,TRBJ1-5,TGTGCCAGCAGGGCAGCGTATAGCAATCAGCCCCAGCATTTT,CASRAAYSNQPQHF
TRBV12-3/TRBV12-4,NA,NA,TRBJ1-2,TGTGCCAGCAGTTACAGCCCGGACAGCATCTATGGCTACACCTTC,CASSYSPDSIYGYTF
TRBV7-2,many,NA,TRBJ1-2,TGTGCCAGCAGCACCTACCGGGCAGAGATTAACTATGGCTACACCTTC,CASSTYRAEINYGYTF
TRBV10-3,many,NA,TRBJ1-6,TGTGCCATCAGTGAGGTGGGAGTTTATAATTCACCCCTCCACTTT,CAISEVGVYNSPLHF
TRBV20-1,NA,NA,TRBJ2-5,TGCAGTGCTAGTGCCGGACCGATCCAAGAGACCCAGTACTTC,CSASAGPIQETQYF
TRBV5-4,NA,TRBD2,TRBJ2-7,TGTGCCAGCAGCCAAAGAACTAGCGGGACTCCCTACGAGCAGTACTTC,CASSQRTSGTPYEQYF
TRBV11-2,many,NA,TRBJ1-1,TGTGCCAGCAGCTTACCGGGACGTACGAACACTGAAGCTTTCTTT,CASSLPGRTNTEAFF
TRBV10-3,NA,TRBD1,TRBJ1-6,TGTGCCAGCAGCCGACCGGACAGGGGTTTGGATAATTCACCCCTCCACTTT,CASSRPDRGLDNSPLHF
TRBV7-9,many,NA,TRBJ2-7,TGTGCCAGCAGGGCTGGACCTGAGGTCGAGCAGTACTTC,CASRAGPEVEQYF
TRBV7-9,NA,TRBD1,TRBJ2-5,TGTGCCAGTCAAACGACGGACAGGGATGGGCTGGAGACCCAGTACTTC,CASQTTDRDGLETQYF
TRBV9,few,NA,TRBJ1-1,TGTGCCAGCAGCGGATCGCTGGGGACTGAAGCTTTCTTT,CASSGSLGTEAFF